The rows below give T cell receptor beta chains drawn from one sample of a study of shared clonotypes between healthy human individuals. Assay used: immunoSEQ multiplex PCR; TCRdb lists only in-frame clones, some missing. The repertoire holds just over 2,000,000 clones, with 85% to 95% as singletons. Sequencing input: naive CD4+ T cells sorted from blood. These receptors were collected from a man between 18 and 35 years old in good health. CDR3s include the opening cysteine and the closing phenylalanine or tryptophan. D genes are given only for firm matches. Where a row states a size, it is once, few, many or the class of an expanded clone; other rows omit it.

abundance,j_gene,d_gene,v_gene,CDR3nt,CDR3aa
.,TRBJ1-1,.,TRBV6-1,TGTGCCAGCAGCCGGGGGCAGAACACTGAAGCTTTCTTT,CASSRGQNTEAFF
.,TRBJ1-1,.,TRBV6-1,TGTGCCAGCAGTCCCCGCGGGGTTGAAGCTTTCTTT,CASSPRGVEAFF
.,TRBJ2-2,.,TRBV11-2,TGTGCCAGCAGCTTTTGGGGAGGATTTAACACCGGGGAGCTGTTTTTT,CASSFWGGFNTGELFF
.,TRBJ2-7,.,TRBV10-3,TGTGCCATCAGACCTGGACAGGGACTACCCTACGAGCAGTACTTC,CAIRPGQGLPYEQYF
.,TRBJ2-7,TRBD2,TRBV5-1,TGCGCCAGCAGCCTGGACTCTAGCGGGAGGGCCTCCGAGCAGTACTTC,CASSLDSSGRASEQYF
.,TRBJ1-2,TRBD1,TRBV6-1,TGTGCCAGCTCCCCCCCTCAGGGGGCGAGAGGCTACACCTTC,CASSPPQGARGYTF
.,TRBJ2-3,TRBD2,TRBV29-1,TGCAGCGTTGTGGGGGCTAGCGGGGGGACGAATACGCAGTATTTT,CSVVGASGGTNTQYF
.,TRBJ1-1,.,TRBV6-1,TGTGCCAGCAGTTCGGGAGGGCCGCTGAACACTGAAGCTTTCTTT,CASSSGGPLNTEAFF
.,TRBJ1-5,TRBD1,TRBV28,TGTGCCAGCAGTTCAATACCCGACAGGGGAGGACAGCCCCAGCATTTT,CASSSIPDRGGQPQHF
.,TRBJ1-3,TRBD1,TRBV14,TGTGCCAGCAGCCAAGTACAGGGGGCAGGAAACACCATATATTTT,CASSQVQGAGNTIYF
.,TRBJ1-1,.,TRBV2,TGTGCCAGCAGTGAAGTCGAGCTCAACACTGAAGCTTTCTTT,CASSEVELNTEAFF
.,TRBJ2-1,TRBD2,TRBV12-5,TGTGCTAGTGGCAGGCCCACCGGGACTAGCGGGGGCAATGAGCAGTTCTTC,CASGRPTGTSGGNEQFF
.,TRBJ1-2,.,TRBV6-4,TGTGCCAGCAGTGACCCCTACAATGGCTACACCTTC,CASSDPYNGYTF
.,TRBJ2-7,.,TRBV10-3,TGTGCCATCGGAGATGGGAGACGGGGCGAGCAGTACTTC,CAIGDGRRGEQYF
once,TRBJ1-6,TRBD1,TRBV11-2,TGTGCCAGCAGCAGAGACAGGGGTGACTCACCCCTCCACTTT,CASSRDRGDSPLHF
.,TRBJ1-6,TRBD1,TRBV19,TGTGCCAGTAGTGCCTCTACAGGGGTGATTAATTCACCCCTCCACTTT,CASSASTGVINSPLHF
.,TRBJ1-2,.,TRBV30,TGTGCCTGGAGTGTAGGGGCTCGCTACACCTTC,CAWSVGARYTF
.,TRBJ1-6,.,TRBV27,TGTGCCAGCAGTATTGTCCTCTCACCACCCGCACCGTCACCCCTCCACTTT,CASSIVLSPPAPSPLHF
.,TRBJ1-2,.,TRBV5-4,TGTGCCAGCAGCTACGACAGCAACTATGGCTACACCTTC,CASSYDSNYGYTF
.,TRBJ1-3,.,TRBV27,TGTGCCAGCAGTTCATTCGGGTGGGGGGCAGGAGGAAACACCATATATTTT,CASSSFGWGAGGNTIYF
.,TRBJ1-1,TRBD1,TRBV28,TGTGCCAGCAGTGCCTACGGGACAGGGTCCTACGCTGAAGCTTTCTTT,CASSAYGTGSYAEAFF
once,TRBJ2-3,.,TRBV18,TGTGCCAGCTCACCACTGCGGACGAGCACAGATACGCAGTATTTT,CASSPLRTSTDTQYF
.,TRBJ1-5,.,TRBV6-1,TGTGCCAGCATAAAGACGACAGTAAGCAATCAGCCCCAGCATTTT,CASIKTTVSNQPQHF
.,TRBJ2-1,.,TRBV29-1,TGCAGCGTTGATGGGCTAGCTGGTAGGCTGGGCTCCTACAATGAGCAGTTCTTC,CSVDGLAGRLGSYNEQFF
.,TRBJ2-1,TRBD2,TRBV6-5,TGTGCCAGCAGTTACAGATCCGGGACTACGAGGAATGAGCAGTTCTTC,CASSYRSGTTRNEQFF
.,TRBJ1-1,.,TRBV27,TGTGCCAGCAGTGGGGTAAGGGCTGAAGCTTTCTTT,CASSGVRAEAFF
.,TRBJ2-5,.,TRBV18,TGTGCCAGCTCACCAGCTGGGCTCCAAGAGACCCAGTACTTC,CASSPAGLQETQYF